Listed below are T cell receptor beta chains from one sample, sequenced in a study of CD8+ T cells in alopecia areata. The protocol was immunoSEQ multiplex PCR, while the TCRdb copy is restricted to in-frame clones and leaves out a portion. This sample carries over 95,000 clones, about 64% of them seen once, and the ten largest clones take about 14%. The sample consisted of CD8+ T cells sorted from blood, taken at week 4, from a patient treated with tofacitinib. The receptors here all came from a human donor with alopecia areata. CDR3s include the opening cysteine and the closing phenylalanine or tryptophan. Fields, in order: J gene, D gene, V gene, clone size, CDR3 DNA, CDR3 protein. The D gene is left open where the match is weak. Clone size is shown for a subset of rows, as once, few, many or a class of expanded clone.

>TRBJ2-3|.|TRBV27|.
TGTGCCAGCAGTTTAGCAACAGTAAGCACAGATACGCAGTATTTT
CASSLATVSTDTQYF
>TRBJ2-5|.|TRBV6-5|.
TGTGCCAGCAGTTACAGTGGGAGGGGGAAAGAGACCCAGTACTTC
CASSYSGRGKETQYF
>TRBJ1-2|.|TRBV9|.
TGTGCCAGCAGCGTAGCCTCTCTCGGAGGCAGCACTACTAACTATGGCTACACCTTC
CASSVASLGGSTTNYGYTF
>TRBJ2-5|.|TRBV5-6|.
TGTGCCAGCAGCTTTGCGCGAGAGGCCGTTCAAGAGACCCAGTACTTC
CASSFAREAVQETQYF
>TRBJ1-1|.|TRBV2|few
TGTGCCAGCAGCCCCGGGGAGGGATGGAACACTGAAGCTTTCTTT
CASSPGEGWNTEAFF
>TRBJ1-1|TRBD1|TRBV5-1|.
TGCGCCAGCAGCTTGTATCTTTCGACAGGGGGGATGAACACTGAAGCTTTCTTT
CASSLYLSTGGMNTEAFF
>TRBJ2-1|TRBD1|TRBV30|few
TGTGCCTGGAGTGTACTCGACAGGGGGGGCTACAATGAGCAGTTCTTC
CAWSVLDRGGYNEQFF
>TRBJ1-1|.|TRBV6-4|few
TGTGCCAGCAGTGACGGAGGCCCGAACACTGAAGCTTTCTTT
CASSDGGPNTEAFF
>TRBJ2-7|.|TRBV4-2|few
TGTGCCAGCAGCCCCCCCCGTCAAGGAGGGGCGGGAAACGAGCAGTACTTC
CASSPPRQGGAGNEQYF
>TRBJ1-2|.|TRBV27|.
TGTGCCAGCAGTTCGCGGGACGAGTACTATGGCTACACCTTC
CASSSRDEYYGYTF
>TRBJ2-7|TRBD2|TRBV4-1|few
TGCGCCAGCAGCGCCCGTAGCGGGGGGGCTTCCTACGAGCAGTACTTC
CASSARSGGASYEQYF
>TRBJ2-6|TRBD1|TRBV5-1|.
TGCGCCAGCAGCTCCCCACGGGACAGCGCTGGGGCCAACGTCCTGACTTTC
CASSSPRDSAGANVLTF
>TRBJ2-7|.|TRBV29-1|.
TGCAGCGTTGATGGTCCGGGGCGGGGGCAGTACTTC
CSVDGPGRGQYF
>TRBJ1-1|.|TRBV27|.
TGTGCCAGCAGAGGCATGGAGGTCACTGAAGCTTTCTTT
CASRGMEVTEAFF
>TRBJ1-2|TRBD1|TRBV2|.
TGTGCCAGCAGTGAAACAGGGGGCGACTATGGCTACACCTTC
CASSETGGDYGYTF
>TRBJ1-2|.|TRBV7-9|.
TGTGCCAGCAGAGGATACAGGTTTAACTATGGCTACACCTTC
CASRGYRFNYGYTF
>TRBJ2-1|.|TRBV19|.
TGTGCCAGTGATGCGCAGAATGAGCAGTTCTTC
CASDAQNEQFF
>TRBJ2-5|.|TRBV7-9|.
TGTGCCAGCAGCCAATTACAGGGCCAGGAGACCCAGTACTTC
CASSQLQGQETQYF
>TRBJ1-5|TRBD1|TRBV6-6|.
TGTGCCAGCAGATTAGGACAGGGAGGCAATCAGCCCCAGCATTTT
CASRLGQGGNQPQHF
>TRBJ1-2|.|TRBV28|.
TGTGCCAGCAGTCCCGTGGCAGGGTCCCCTAACTATGGCTACACCTTC
CASSPVAGSPNYGYTF
>TRBJ2-5|TRBD1|TRBV4-1|.
TGCGCCAGCAGCCAACCGGGACAGGGGGCAGGGGAGACCCAGTACTTC
CASSQPGQGAGETQYF
>TRBJ2-7|.|TRBV30|.
TGTGCCTGGAGTGTACCAGGGGTCTCCTACGAGCAGTACTTC
CAWSVPGVSYEQYF
>TRBJ2-1|.|TRBV4-3|.
TGCGCCAGCAGCCAAGAACGAGCGGAATACAATGAGCAGTTCTTC
CASSQERAEYNEQFF
>TRBJ1-5|.|TRBV19|.
TGTGCCAGTAGTCTAGACCCCCCGGCCAATCAGCCCCAGCATTTT
CASSLDPPANQPQHF
>TRBJ2-1|.|TRBV30|.
TGTGCCTACCACCTCCGGGACACCCTTTACAATGAGCAGTTCTTC
CAYHLRDTLYNEQFF
>TRBJ1-1|.|TRBV4-3|.
TGCGCCAGCAGCCAAACGGGGACTGAAGCTTTCTTT
CASSQTGTEAFF
>TRBJ2-7|.|TRBV4-1|.
TGCGCCAGCAGCCAAGTACTAGACTCCTACGAGCAGTACTTC
CASSQVLDSYEQYF
>TRBJ1-2|TRBD1|TRBV7-9|.
TGTGCCAGCAGCCACGGGACAGGCGGCTACACCTTC
CASSHGTGGYTF
>TRBJ2-1|.|TRBV4-1|.
TGCGCCAGCAGCCAAGTCCCAGGGTACAATGAGCAGTTCTTC
CASSQVPGYNEQFF